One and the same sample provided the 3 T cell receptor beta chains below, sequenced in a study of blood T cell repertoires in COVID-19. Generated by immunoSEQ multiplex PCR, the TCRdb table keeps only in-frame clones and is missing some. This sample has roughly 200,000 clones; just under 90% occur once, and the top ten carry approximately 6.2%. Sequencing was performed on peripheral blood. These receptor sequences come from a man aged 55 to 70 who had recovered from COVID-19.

Here the CDR3 reads CASSSGGSSYEQYF. As DNA, the CDR3 is TGTGCCAGCAGCTCAGGAGGATCCAGCTACGAGCAGTACTTC. This chain connects TRBV7-9 to TRBJ2-7, with a possible D match to TRBD2 (5 bases). V shed 4 bases and J shed 3 bases, with 13 bases lying between them. The CDR3 is 14 residues long. From germline, CDR1 is SEHNR and CDR2 FQNEAQ (reference sequence).

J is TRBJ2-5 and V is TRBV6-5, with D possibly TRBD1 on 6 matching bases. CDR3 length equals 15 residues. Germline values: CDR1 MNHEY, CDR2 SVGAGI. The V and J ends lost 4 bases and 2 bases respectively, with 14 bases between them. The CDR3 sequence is CASSFTGPTQETQYF. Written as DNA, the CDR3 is TGTGCCAGCAGTTTCACAGGGCCAACGCAAGAGACCCAGTACTTC.

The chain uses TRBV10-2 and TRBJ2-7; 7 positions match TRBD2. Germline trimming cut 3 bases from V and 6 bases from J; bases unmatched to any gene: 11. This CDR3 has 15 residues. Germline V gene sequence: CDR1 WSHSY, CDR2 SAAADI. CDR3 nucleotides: TGCGCCAGCAGTGAAGTAGGCGGGAGAACTGGCGAGCAGTACTTC. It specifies CASSEVGGRTGEQYF.